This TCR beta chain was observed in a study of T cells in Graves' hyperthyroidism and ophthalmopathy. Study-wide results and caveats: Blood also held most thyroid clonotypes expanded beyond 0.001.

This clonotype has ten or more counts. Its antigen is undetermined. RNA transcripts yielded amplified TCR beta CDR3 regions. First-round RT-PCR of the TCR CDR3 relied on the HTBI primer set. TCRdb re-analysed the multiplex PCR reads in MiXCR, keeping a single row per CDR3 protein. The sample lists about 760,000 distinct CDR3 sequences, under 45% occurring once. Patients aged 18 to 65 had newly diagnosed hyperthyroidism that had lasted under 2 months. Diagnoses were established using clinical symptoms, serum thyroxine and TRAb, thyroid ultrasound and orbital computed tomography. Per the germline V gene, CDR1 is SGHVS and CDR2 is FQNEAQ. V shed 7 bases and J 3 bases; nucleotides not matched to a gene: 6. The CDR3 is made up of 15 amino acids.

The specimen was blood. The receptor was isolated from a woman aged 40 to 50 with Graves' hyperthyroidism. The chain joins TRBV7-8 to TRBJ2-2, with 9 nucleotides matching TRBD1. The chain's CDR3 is CASTVRTGDTGELFF. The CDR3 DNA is TGTGCCAGCACCGTACGGACAGGGGACACCGGGGAGCTGTTTTTT.